This T cell receptor beta chain was identified in a study of spatial heterogeneity in lung cancer. About the research overall: The donors comprised about 70 untreated early-stage non-small cell lung cancer patients. Where available, sequencing covered follow-up PBMC samples, taken at a median of about two years after resection.

A remark on this clonotype: Its specificity is not known.

V was shortened by 8 bases and J by 2 bases, with 17 bases between the two germline ends. The length of the CDR3 is 15 residues. Germline CDR1 and CDR2: LGHNA and YNFKEQ. TCRdb recomputed calls from the 5' RACE reads with MiXCR, one row per CDR3 protein. The sample includes around 27,000 distinct CDR3 sequences, 5% to 5.5% seen only once; the top ten take more than 20%. The sample's time point: blood at routine non-recurrence follow-up after resection. Tumor, nontumor lung or frozen PBMC supplied whole RNA, sequenced without sorting. Study-wide findings and caveats: Blood carried ubiquitous expanded tumor TCRs more at resection than follow-up.

The TCR comes from a female donor with early-stage non-small cell lung cancer. This sample comprised PBMCs, obtained at follow-up. V usage is TRBV4-2 and J usage is TRBJ2-3; D assignment may be TRBD1 or TRBD2 (5 bases each). The CDR3 spells CASGLGLAVTDTQYF. CDR3 coding DNA: TGTGCCAGCGGCCTGGGGCTAGCAGTCACAGATACGCAGTATTTT.